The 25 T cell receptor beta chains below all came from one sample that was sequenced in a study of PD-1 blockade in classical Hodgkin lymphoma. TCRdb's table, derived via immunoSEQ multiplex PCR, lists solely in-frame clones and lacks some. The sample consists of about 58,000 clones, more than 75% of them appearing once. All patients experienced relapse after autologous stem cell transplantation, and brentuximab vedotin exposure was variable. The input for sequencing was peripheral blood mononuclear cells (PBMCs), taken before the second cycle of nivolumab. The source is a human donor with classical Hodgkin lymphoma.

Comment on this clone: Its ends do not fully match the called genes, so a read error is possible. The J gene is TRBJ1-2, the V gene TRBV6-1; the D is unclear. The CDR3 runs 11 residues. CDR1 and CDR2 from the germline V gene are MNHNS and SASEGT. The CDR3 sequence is CASREGLGYTF. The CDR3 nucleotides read TGTGCCAGCAGGGAAGGATTGGGCTACACCTTC.

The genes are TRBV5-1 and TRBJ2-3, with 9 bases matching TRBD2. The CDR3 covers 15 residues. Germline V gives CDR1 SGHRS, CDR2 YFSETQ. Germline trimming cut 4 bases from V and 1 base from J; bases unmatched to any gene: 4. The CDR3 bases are TGCGCCAGCAGCGAATCTAGCGGGGGCACAGATACGCAGTATTTT. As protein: CASSESSGGTDTQYF.

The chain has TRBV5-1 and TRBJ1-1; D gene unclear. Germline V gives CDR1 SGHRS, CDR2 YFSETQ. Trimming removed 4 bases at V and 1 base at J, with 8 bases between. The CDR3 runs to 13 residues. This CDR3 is CASSLDKNTEAFF. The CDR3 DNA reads TGCGCCAGCAGCCTAGACAAGAACACTGAAGCTTTCTTT.

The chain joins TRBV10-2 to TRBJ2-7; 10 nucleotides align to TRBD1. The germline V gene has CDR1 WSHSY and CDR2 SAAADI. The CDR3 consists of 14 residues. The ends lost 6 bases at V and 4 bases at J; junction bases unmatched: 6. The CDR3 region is CASSWGQGKYEQYF. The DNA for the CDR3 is TGCGCCAGCAGCTGGGGACAGGGGAAATACGAGCAGTACTTC.

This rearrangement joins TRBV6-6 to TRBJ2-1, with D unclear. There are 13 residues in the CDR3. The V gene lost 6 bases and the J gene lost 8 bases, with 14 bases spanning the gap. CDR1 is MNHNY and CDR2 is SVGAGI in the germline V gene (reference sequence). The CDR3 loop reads CASRWVGVDEQFF. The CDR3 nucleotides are TGTGCCAGCAGGTGGGTCGGTGTGGATGAGCAGTTCTTC.

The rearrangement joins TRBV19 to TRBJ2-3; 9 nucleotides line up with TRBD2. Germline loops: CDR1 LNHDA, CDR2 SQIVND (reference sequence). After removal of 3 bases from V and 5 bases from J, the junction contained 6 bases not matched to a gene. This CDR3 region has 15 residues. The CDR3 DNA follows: TGTGCCAGTAGTATTACCCTTAGCGGGGGAGATACGCAGTATTTT. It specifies CASSITLSGGDTQYF.

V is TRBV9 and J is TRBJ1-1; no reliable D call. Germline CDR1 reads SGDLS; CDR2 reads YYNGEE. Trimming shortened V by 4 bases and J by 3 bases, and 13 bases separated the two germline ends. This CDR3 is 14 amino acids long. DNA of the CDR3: TGTGCCAGCAGCCCCCGGGGATTAGACACTGAAGCTTTCTTT. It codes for CASSPRGLDTEAFF.

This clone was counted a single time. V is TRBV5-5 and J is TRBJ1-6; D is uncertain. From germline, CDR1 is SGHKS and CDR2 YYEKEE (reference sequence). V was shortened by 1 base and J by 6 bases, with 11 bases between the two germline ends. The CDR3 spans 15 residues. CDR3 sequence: CASSLTVKVNSPLHF. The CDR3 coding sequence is TGTGCCAGCAGCTTGACCGTAAAAGTTAATTCACCCCTCCACTTT.

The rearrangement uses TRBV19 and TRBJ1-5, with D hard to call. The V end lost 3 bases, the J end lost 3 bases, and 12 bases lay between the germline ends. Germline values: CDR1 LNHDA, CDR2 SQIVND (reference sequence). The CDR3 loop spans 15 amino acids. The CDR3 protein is CASSMSGSLNQPQHF. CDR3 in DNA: TGTGCCAGTAGTATGAGTGGCAGCCTCAATCAGCCCCAGCATTTT.

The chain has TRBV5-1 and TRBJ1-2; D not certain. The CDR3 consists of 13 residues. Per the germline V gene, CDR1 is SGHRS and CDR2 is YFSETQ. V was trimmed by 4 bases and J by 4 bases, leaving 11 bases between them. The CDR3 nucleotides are TGCGCCAGCAGCATCGGGTCCAGCTATGGCTACACCTTC. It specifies CASSIGSSYGYTF.

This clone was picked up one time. The CDR3 spells CASSRMNTEAFF. The DNA of the CDR3 is TGTGCCAGCAGTAGAATGAACACTGAAGCTTTCTTT. The V gene is TRBV6-6, the J gene TRBJ1-1; no clear D. The length of the CDR3 is 12 residues. Looked up from germline, CDR1 is MNHNY and CDR2 is SVGAGI (reference sequence). V was trimmed by 5 bases and J by 0 bases, leaving 4 bases between them.

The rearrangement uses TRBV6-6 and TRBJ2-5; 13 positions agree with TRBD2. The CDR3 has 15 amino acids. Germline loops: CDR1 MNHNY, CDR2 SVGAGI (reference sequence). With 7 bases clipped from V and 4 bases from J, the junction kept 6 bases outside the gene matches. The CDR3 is CASNILAGGRETQYF. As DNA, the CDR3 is TGTGCCAGCAATATACTAGCGGGGGGGCGAGAGACCCAGTACTTC.

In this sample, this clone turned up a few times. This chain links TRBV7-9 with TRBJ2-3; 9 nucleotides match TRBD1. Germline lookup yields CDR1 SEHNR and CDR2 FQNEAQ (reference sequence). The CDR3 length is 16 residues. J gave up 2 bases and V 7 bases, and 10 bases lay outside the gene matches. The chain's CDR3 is CASNDRGTLPTDTQYF. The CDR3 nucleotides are TGTGCCAGCAACGACAGGGGGACTTTACCCACAGATACGCAGTATTTT.

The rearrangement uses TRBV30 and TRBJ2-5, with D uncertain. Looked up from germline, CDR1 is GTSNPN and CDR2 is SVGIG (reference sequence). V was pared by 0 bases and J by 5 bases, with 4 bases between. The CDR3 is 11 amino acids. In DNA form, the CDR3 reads TGTGCCTGGAGTGTATTGGAGACCCAGTACTTC. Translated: CAWSVLETQYF.

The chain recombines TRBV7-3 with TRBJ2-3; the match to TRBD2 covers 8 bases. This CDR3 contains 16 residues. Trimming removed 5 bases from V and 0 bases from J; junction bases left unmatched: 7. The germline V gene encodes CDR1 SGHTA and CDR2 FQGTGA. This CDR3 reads CASSQTVAGSTDTQYF. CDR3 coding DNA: TGTGCCAGCAGCCAGACCGTAGCGGGGAGCACAGATACGCAGTATTTT.

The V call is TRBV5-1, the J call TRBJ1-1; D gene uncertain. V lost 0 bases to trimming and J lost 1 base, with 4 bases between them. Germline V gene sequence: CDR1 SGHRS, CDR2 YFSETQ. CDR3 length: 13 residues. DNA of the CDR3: TGCGCCAGCAGCTTGGGCAAGAACACTGAAGCTTTCTTT. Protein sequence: CASSLGKNTEAFF.

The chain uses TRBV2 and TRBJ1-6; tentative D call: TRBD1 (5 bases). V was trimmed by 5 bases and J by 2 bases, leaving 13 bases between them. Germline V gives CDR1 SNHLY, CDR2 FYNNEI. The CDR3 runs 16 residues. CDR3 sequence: CASSNTGTAYNSPLHF. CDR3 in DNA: TGTGCCAGCAGTAATACCGGGACCGCCTATAATTCACCCCTCCACTTT.

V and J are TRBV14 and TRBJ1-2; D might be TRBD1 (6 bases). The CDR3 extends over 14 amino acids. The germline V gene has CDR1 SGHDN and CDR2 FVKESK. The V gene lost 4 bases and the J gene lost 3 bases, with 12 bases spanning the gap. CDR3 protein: CASSPQQGHYGYTF. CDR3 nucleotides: TGTGCCAGCAGCCCCCAACAGGGCCACTATGGCTACACCTTC.

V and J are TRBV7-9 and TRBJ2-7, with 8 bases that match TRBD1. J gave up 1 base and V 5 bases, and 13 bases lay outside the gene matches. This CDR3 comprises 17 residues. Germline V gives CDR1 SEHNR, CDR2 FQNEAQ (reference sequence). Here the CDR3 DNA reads TGTGCCAGCAGCCCCCGGACAGGGATCGGCGGGTCCTACGAGCAGTACTTC. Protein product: CASSPRTGIGGSYEQYF.

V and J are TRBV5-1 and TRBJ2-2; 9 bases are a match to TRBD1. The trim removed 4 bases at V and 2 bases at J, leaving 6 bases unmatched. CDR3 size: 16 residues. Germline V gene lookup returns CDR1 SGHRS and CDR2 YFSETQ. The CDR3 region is CASSLTGGPNTGELFF. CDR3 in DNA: TGCGCCAGCAGCCTCACAGGGGGCCCCAACACCGGGGAGCTGTTTTTT.

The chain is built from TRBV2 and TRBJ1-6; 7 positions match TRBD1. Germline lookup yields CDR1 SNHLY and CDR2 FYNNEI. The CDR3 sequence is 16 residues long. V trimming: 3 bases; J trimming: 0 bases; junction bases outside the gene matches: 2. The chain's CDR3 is CASSDRGTSYNSPLHF. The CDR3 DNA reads TGTGCCAGCAGTGACAGGGGGACCTCCTATAATTCACCCCTCCACTTT.

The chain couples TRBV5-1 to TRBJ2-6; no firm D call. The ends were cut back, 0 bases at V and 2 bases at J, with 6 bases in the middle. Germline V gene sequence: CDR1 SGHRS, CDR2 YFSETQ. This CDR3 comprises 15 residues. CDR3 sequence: CASSLGQPGANVLTF. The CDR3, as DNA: TGCGCCAGCAGCTTGGGACAACCTGGGGCCAACGTCCTGACTTTC.

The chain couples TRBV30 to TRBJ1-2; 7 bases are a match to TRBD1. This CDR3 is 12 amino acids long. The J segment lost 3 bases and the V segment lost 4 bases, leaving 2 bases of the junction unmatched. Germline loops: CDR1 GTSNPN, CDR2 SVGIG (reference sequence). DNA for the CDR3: TGTGCCTGGATCGGACAGGACTATGGCTACACCTTC. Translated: CAWIGQDYGYTF.

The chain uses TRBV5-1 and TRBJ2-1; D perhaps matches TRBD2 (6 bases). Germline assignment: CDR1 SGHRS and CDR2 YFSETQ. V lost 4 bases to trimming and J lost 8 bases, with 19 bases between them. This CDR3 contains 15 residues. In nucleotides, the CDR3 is TGCGCCAGCAGCCCGGAACCGGGGGTGCTCTATGAGCAGTTCTTC. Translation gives CASSPEPGVLYEQFF.

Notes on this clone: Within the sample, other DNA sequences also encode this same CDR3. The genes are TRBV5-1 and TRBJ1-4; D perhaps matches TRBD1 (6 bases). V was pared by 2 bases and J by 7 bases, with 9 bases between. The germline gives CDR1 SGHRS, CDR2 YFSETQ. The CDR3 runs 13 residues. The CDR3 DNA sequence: TGCGCCAGCAGCTTACAGGGACGTGAAAAACTGTTTTTT. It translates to CASSLQGREKLFF.